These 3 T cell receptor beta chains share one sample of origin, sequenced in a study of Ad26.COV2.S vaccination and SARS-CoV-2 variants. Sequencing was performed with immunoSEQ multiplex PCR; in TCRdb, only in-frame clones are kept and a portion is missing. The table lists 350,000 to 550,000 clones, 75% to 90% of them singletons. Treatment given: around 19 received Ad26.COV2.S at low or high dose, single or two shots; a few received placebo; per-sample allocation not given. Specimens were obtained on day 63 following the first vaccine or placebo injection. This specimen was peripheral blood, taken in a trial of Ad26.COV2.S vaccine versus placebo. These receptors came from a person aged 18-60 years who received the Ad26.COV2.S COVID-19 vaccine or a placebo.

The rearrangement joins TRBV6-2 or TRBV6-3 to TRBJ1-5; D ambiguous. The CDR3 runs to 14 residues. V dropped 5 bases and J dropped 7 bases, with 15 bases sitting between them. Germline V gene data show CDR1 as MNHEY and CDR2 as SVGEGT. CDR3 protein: CASSGLRGRQPQHF. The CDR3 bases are TGTGCCAGCAGTGGCCTGCGGGGTCGACAGCCCCAGCATTTT.

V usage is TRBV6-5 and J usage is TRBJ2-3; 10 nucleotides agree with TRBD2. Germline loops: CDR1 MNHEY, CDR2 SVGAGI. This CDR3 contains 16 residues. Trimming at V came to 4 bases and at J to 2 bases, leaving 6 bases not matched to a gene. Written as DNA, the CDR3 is TGTGCCAGCAGTTTTCAAGCGGGGGGGACCACAGATACGCAGTATTTT. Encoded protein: CASSFQAGGTTDTQYF.

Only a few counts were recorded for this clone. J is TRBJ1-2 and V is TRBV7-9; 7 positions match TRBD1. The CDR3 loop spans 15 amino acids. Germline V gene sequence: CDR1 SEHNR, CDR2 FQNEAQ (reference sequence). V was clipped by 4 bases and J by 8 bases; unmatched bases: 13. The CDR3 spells CASSSSFTGTAGYTF. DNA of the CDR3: TGTGCCAGCAGCTCAAGTTTTACCGGGACAGCAGGCTACACCTTC.